Following are 10 T cell receptor beta chains from one sample sequenced in a study of graft-versus-host responses after intestinal transplantation. Measured with immunoSEQ multiplex PCR; TCRdb has only the in-frame clones, and not every one. Here the sample spans under 100,000 clones, approximately 92% being singletons. Antigens of these TCRs are unknown. The material sequenced was unstimulated CD8+ T cells sorted from spleen or lymph node cells, taken before transplant. The receptors come from a human donor who was the organ donor for an intestinal transplant.

This chain connects TRBV7-3 to TRBJ2-1, with D perhaps TRBD2 (6 bases). This CDR3 has 13 residues. CDR1 is SGHTA and CDR2 is FQGTGA in the germline V gene. V was clipped by 2 bases and J by 7 bases, with 9 bases between them. CDR3 nucleotide sequence: TGTGCCAGCAGCTTATTGGGAGGAAATGAGCAGTTCTTC. Its translation is CASSLLGGNEQFF.

The CDR3 here is CASSQRSSYEQYF. In DNA form, the CDR3 reads TGTGCCAGCAGTCAGCGGAGCTCCTACGAGCAGTACTTC. V and J are TRBV6-5 and TRBJ2-7; tentatively, D is TRBD2 (5 bases). Trimming shortened V by 5 bases and J by 0 bases, and 8 bases separated the two germline ends. Germline lookup yields CDR1 MNHEY and CDR2 SVGAGI. The CDR3 consists of 13 residues.

This clone was recorded only once. The identical CDR3 is also encoded by other nucleotide sequences in the sample. The chain uses TRBV7-2 and TRBJ2-7; TRBD2 aligns across 10 bases. The CDR3 length is 14 residues. Germline-derived CDR1 and CDR2 are SGHTA and FQGNSA. With 5 bases clipped from V and 4 bases from J, the junction kept 5 bases outside the gene matches. In DNA form, the CDR3 reads TGTGCCAGCAGCCTGGGACTAGCGATGTACGAGCAGTACTTC. Protein sequence: CASSLGLAMYEQYF.

This clone was seen just once. V usage is TRBV25-1 and J usage is TRBJ1-4, with TRBD1 matching over 9 bases. V shed 2 bases and J 8 bases; nucleotides not matched to a gene: 6. Per germline, CDR1 MGHDK and CDR2 SYGVNS. This CDR3 spans 15 amino acids. CDR3 protein: CASSEGGQGGEKLFF. Here the CDR3 DNA reads TGTGCCAGCAGTGAAGGGGGACAGGGCGGCGAAAAACTGTTTTTT. The whole variable domain, remainder taken from reference TRBV25-1 and TRBJ1-4, is EADIYQTPRYLVIGTGKKITLECSQTMGHDKMYWYQQDPGMELHLIHYSYGVNSTEKGDLSSESTVSRIRTEHFPLTLESARPSHTSQYLCASSEGGQGGEKLFFGSGTQLSVL.

The chain has TRBV7-9 and TRBJ2-7; D is unresolved. V was pared by 1 base and J by 5 bases, with 6 bases between. Germline CDR1 is SEHNR and CDR2 is FQNEAQ (reference sequence). This CDR3 contains 12 residues. The CDR3 reads CASSLVPDEQYF. CDR3 nucleotide sequence: TGTGCCAGCAGCTTAGTTCCTGACGAGCAGTACTTC.

The chain is built from TRBV1 and TRBJ2-7; TRBD1 is taken as the D call from the table, unchecked against the DNA. TRBV1 is labeled a pseudogene. The CDR3 runs to 12 residues. The CDR3 protein is CTSSTGAYEQYF. The DNA of the CDR3 is TGCACCAGCTCCACAGGGGCCTACGAGCAGTACTTC.

V is TRBV28 and J is TRBJ1-2; 7 nucleotides match TRBD1. V shed 5 bases and J 9 bases; nucleotides not matched to a gene: 18. This CDR3 region has 16 residues. Germline assignment: CDR1 MDHEN and CDR2 SYDVKM. In DNA, the CDR3 is TGTGCCAGCAGTCGAAACCCGGACAGGATAACCGACAGCTACACCTTC. It translates to CASSRNPDRITDSYTF.

The chain is built from TRBV9 and TRBJ1-2; the D gene is possibly TRBD1 (5 bases). Germline V gene lookup returns CDR1 SGDLS and CDR2 YYNGEE. Deletions cut 5 bases from V and 6 bases from J, with 8 bases between. The CDR3 is 11 residues long. Here the CDR3 reads CASSGGDGYTF. The CDR3 nucleotides read TGTGCCAGCAGTGGGGGGGATGGCTACACCTTC.

This chain connects TRBV5-1 to TRBJ2-2; 7 nucleotides line up with TRBD2. The CDR3 covers 14 residues. Germline assignment: CDR1 SGHRS and CDR2 YFSETQ. With V trimmed by 1 base and J by 4 bases, 1 base remained unmatched. The DNA of the CDR3 is TGCGCCAGCAGCTTGAGCGGGGCCACCGGGGAGCTGTTTTTT. It specifies CASSLSGATGELFF. The variable domain in full, with the rest retrieved from reference TRBV5-1 and TRBJ2-2, is KAGVTQTPRYLIKTRGQQVTLSCSPISGHRSVSWYQQTPGQGLQFLFEYFSETQRNKGNFPGRFSGRQFSNSRSEMNVSTLELGDSALYLCASSLSGATGELFFGEGSRLTVL.

The chain couples TRBV4-1 to TRBJ1-2; D might be TRBD1 (5 bases). The CDR3 is 16 residues long. Trimming shortened V by 0 bases and J by 5 bases, and 16 bases separated the two germline ends. The germline CDR1 and CDR2 sequences are MGHRA and YSYEKL. In DNA form, the CDR3 reads TGCGCCAGCAGCCAAGAGGGCGTGGGTGCAGGGTATGGCTACACCTTC. Translating gives CASSQEGVGAGYGYTF.